This TCR beta chain emerged from a study of shared clonotypes between healthy human individuals. The germline V gene has CDR1 MDHEN and CDR2 SYDVKM. The CDR3 has 14 amino acids. The V end lost 3 bases, the J end lost 5 bases, and 10 bases lay between the germline ends. Libraries were prepared by immunoSEQ multiplex PCR; TCRdb keeps only in-frame clonotypes and omits some of them. The sample has some 500,000 clones; 90% to 96% are singletons. V is TRBV28 and J is TRBJ2-2, with D uncertain. The TCR originated in a woman between 25 and 40 years old in good health. Sequencing used naive CD4+ T cells sorted from blood. Noted subset: CD45RA+ positively selected. For the CDR3, the DNA is TGTGCCAGCAGTTTCCCTTTTAGGACCGGGGAGCTGTTTTTT. Protein sequence: CASSFPFRTGELFF.